This T cell receptor (beta chain) stems from a study of CXCR3-negative and CXCR3-positive naive CD8 T cells. Via 5' RACE with UMI labels, TRB cDNA libraries were prepared. No DNA is given; TCRdb re-called the 5' RACE reads and lists each CDR3 protein once. This specimen shows roughly 89,000 distinct CDR3 sequences; the ten leading clones hold about 1%. Study conclusions and caveats: Both naive subsets, CXCR3-negative and CXCR3-positive, displayed similar TRBV-TRBJ usage, unlike memory cells. Memory CD8+ cells showed much lower diversity, while both naive subsets displayed comparably high diversity.

CD45RO-CCR7+CD27+CD95- defined naive CD8+ T cells. Turning to this clonotype: Its antigen is unknown.

This CDR3 comprises 16 residues. Germline V gene lookup returns CDR1 MDHEN and CDR2 SYDVKM. The sequenced material came from naive CXCR3- CD8+ T cells from blood. As for subset: CD45RO-CCR7+CD27+CD95- naive CD8+ T cells lacking CXCR3 (TNR3-). This receptor was taken from a human donor in good health. Some clones in this sample may be carry-over from other donors' samples. The V gene is TRBV28, the J gene TRBJ2-3; TCRdb's D call of TRBD1 is untestable without DNA. This CDR3 reads CASSNSRTGGTDTQYF.